Presented here are 21 T cell receptor beta chains from one specimen sequenced in a study of T cell responses to AZD1222 COVID-19 vaccine. The repertoire was sequenced with immunoSEQ multiplex PCR; TCRdb's copy has only in-frame clones and lacks some. Among about 200,000 clones listed, roughly 92% were seen once. Here the sequenced sample was peripheral blood, taken 28 days after the second AZD1222 dose. The receptor source for this set is an adult who received the AZD1222 COVID-19 vaccine.

The chain uses TRBV5-6 and TRBJ1-2; tentative D call: TRBD1 (6 bases). Trimming cost V 2 bases and J 0 bases, with 20 bases left between them. Germline assignment: CDR1 SGHDT and CDR2 YYEEEE. The CDR3 sequence is 18 residues long. The CDR3 bases are TGTGCCAGCAGCTTAACTAGGCCGGGGGCAGGGGCTAACTATGGCTACACCTTC. Residues: CASSLTRPGAGANYGYTF.

The genes are TRBV20-1 and TRBJ2-5, with D perhaps matching TRBD2 (6 bases). CDR1 is DFQATT and CDR2 is SNEGSKA in the germline V gene (reference sequence). CDR3 length equals 14 residues. V lost 3 bases, J lost 7 bases, and 18 bases lay in between. As DNA, the CDR3 is TGCAGTGCTAGTAATTTGGGGGGATACGGGACCCAGTACTTC. Its translation is CSASNLGGYGTQYF.

J is TRBJ1-1 and V is TRBV21-1. TRBV21-1 has pseudogene status. CDR3 length: 18 residues. The CDR3 reads CASSKGTGSGLMNTEAFF. Here the CDR3 DNA reads TGTGCCAGCAGCAAAGGAACGGGATCTGGGTTAATGAACACTGAAGCTTTCTTT.

This clone was detected once. This rearrangement joins TRBV6-1 to TRBJ1-5; unclear D gene. Trimming took 3 bases from V and 7 from J, leaving 10 bases between them. The germline V gene has CDR1 MNHNS and CDR2 SASEGT. The CDR3 extends over 13 amino acids. The CDR3 nucleotides read TGTGCCAGCAGTGATGTGGAAAGGCAGCCCCAGCATTTT. It yields the protein CASSDVERQPQHF.

The chain couples TRBV11-2 to TRBJ2-5, with 9 bases lining up with TRBD2. Trimming removed 2 bases from V and 5 bases from J; junction bases left unmatched: 6. This CDR3 comprises 15 residues. Germline values: CDR1 SGHAT, CDR2 FQNNGV. The CDR3 here is CASSLQGTSTETQYF. The CDR3 nucleotides read TGTGCCAGCAGCTTACAGGGGACTAGCACGGAGACCCAGTACTTC.

The chain carries TRBV6-1 and TRBJ1-2, with TRBD1 as a possible D gene (5 bases). The V gene's germline CDR1 is MNHNS and CDR2 SASEGT. CDR3 length equals 14 residues. The V and J ends lost 3 bases and 2 bases respectively, with 10 bases between them. CDR3 DNA sequence: TGTGCCAGCAGTGAGGTTGGGGACAACTATGGCTACACCTTC. This codes for CASSEVGDNYGYTF.

The chain couples TRBV7-9 to TRBJ1-5; D remains unclear. Germline CDR1 reads SEHNR; CDR2 reads FQNEAQ (reference sequence). This CDR3 spans 16 amino acids. Trimming took off 4 bases at V and 0 bases at J, with 13 bases between the two ends. CDR3 DNA sequence: TGTGCCAGCAGCTCCGACACGGTGGATAGCAATCAGCCCCAGCATTTT. Protein: CASSSDTVDSNQPQHF.

The chain has TRBV10-3 and TRBJ1-5, with D unclear. This CDR3 region has 16 residues. Trimming removed 2 bases from V and 0 bases from J, with 11 bases in between. The germline CDR1 and CDR2 sequences are ENHRY and SYGVKD. CDR3 sequence reads: CAISERRSGSNQPQHF. In DNA, the CDR3 is TGTGCCATCAGTGAGAGGAGGTCAGGTAGCAATCAGCCCCAGCATTTT.

This clone occurred once. This chain uses TRBV7-9 with TRBJ2-7, with TRBD1 identical over 11 bases. V shed 4 bases and J 4 bases; nucleotides not matched to a gene: 12. The germline CDR1 and CDR2 sequences are SEHNR and FQNEAQ (reference sequence). This CDR3 region has 17 residues. The CDR3 here is CASSSPAWDRGFYEQYF. The CDR3 DNA is TGTGCCAGCAGCTCACCAGCATGGGACAGGGGGTTTTACGAGCAGTACTTC.

The J gene is TRBJ2-2, the V gene TRBV30; D uncertain. V lost 2 bases and J 6 bases, leaving 7 bases between the germline ends. Germline CDR1 GTSNPN, CDR2 SVGIG (reference sequence). The CDR3 contains 12 residues. CDR3: CAWSPVPGELFF. The CDR3 DNA reads TGTGCCTGGAGTCCGGTACCCGGGGAGCTGTTTTTT. Full variable domain (missing parts from reference TRBV30 and TRBJ2-2): SQTIHQWPATLVQPVGSPLSLECTVEGTSNPNLYWYRQAAGRGLQLLFYSVGIGQISSEVPQNLSASRPQDRQFILSSKKLLLSDSGFYLCAWSPVPGELFFGEGSRLTVL.

The V and J genes are TRBV4-1 and TRBJ1-6; no reliable D call. From germline, CDR1 is MGHRA and CDR2 YSYEKL. The CDR3 is 15 amino acids. Trimming took off 0 bases at V and 6 bases at J, with 9 bases between the two ends. The CDR3 protein is CASSQDGAGNSPLHF. In nucleotides, the CDR3 is TGCGCCAGCAGCCAAGATGGAGCAGGTAATTCACCCCTCCACTTT.

The chain has TRBV3-1 (or the pseudogene TRBV3-2) and TRBJ1-5; TRBD1 might be the D (5 bases). V was shortened by 3 bases and J by 3 bases, with 9 bases between the two germline ends. From germline, CDR1 is LGHDT and CDR2 YNNKEL (reference sequence). The CDR3 extends over 14 amino acids. The CDR3, as DNA: TGTGCCAGCAGCCATAGGGGCTCCAATCAGCCCCAGCATTTT. This sequence encodes CASSHRGSNQPQHF.

Points on this clone: A junction boundary mismatches the germline segment, possibly from a read error. The chain uses TRBV25-1 and TRBJ1-1; D not certain. The CDR3 covers 12 residues. Germline CDR1 MGHDK, CDR2 SYGVNS. The CDR3 is CATSVRNTEAFF. For the CDR3, the DNA is TGTGCCACCAGTGTTAGGAACACTGAAGCTTTCTTT.

The chain links TRBV3-1 (or the pseudogene TRBV3-2) to TRBJ1-5, with 7 bases fitting TRBD1. The length of the CDR3 is 14 residues. Trimming took 5 bases from V and 2 from J; bases not matched to a gene: 3. Germline V gene sequence: CDR1 LGHDT, CDR2 YNNKEL (reference sequence). The CDR3 is CASSYTGGNQPQHF. The CDR3 DNA reads as TGTGCCAGCAGCTATACAGGGGGCAATCAGCCCCAGCATTTT.

This chain links TRBV28 with TRBJ1-1; D not resolved. This CDR3 is built from 12 residues. V gave up 5 bases and J gave up 10 bases, with 14 bases separating them. The germline CDR1 and CDR2 sequences are MDHEN and SYDVKM. The DNA of the CDR3 is TGTGCCAGCAGTAGGATAGGAGGTCTAGCTTTCTTT. It codes for CASSRIGGLAFF.

The chain couples TRBV6-5 to TRBJ2-7, with 10 positions matching TRBD1. V gave up 1 base and J gave up 5 bases; unmatched junction bases: 5. The CDR3 length is 15 residues. CDR1 is MNHEY and CDR2 is SVGAGI in the germline V gene. The DNA for the CDR3 is TGTGCCAGCAGTTACTGGACAGGGGGAGTCAACGAGCAGTACTTC. Its protein is CASSYWTGGVNEQYF.

The chain has TRBV5-1 and TRBJ1-4; 9 nucleotides align to TRBD1. Germline V gives CDR1 SGHRS, CDR2 YFSETQ. The V segment lost 0 bases and the J segment 8 bases; nucleotides outside the gene matches: 5. The CDR3 consists of 15 residues. The CDR3 sequence: CASSLGGDRDEKLFF. The DNA for the CDR3 is TGCGCCAGCAGCTTGGGAGGGGACAGGGACGAAAAACTGTTTTTT.

The V call is TRBV5-3, the J call TRBJ1-2; the D is unclear. TRBV5-3 is an open reading frame, and its role is uncertain. This CDR3 spans 10 amino acids. V dropped 10 bases and J dropped 2 bases, with 6 bases sitting between them. The DNA of the CDR3 is TGTGCCCCAAGCAACTATGGCTACACCTTC. It specifies CAPSNYGYTF.

The chain has TRBV30 and TRBJ1-4; 7 nucleotides match TRBD1. The length of the CDR3 is 13 residues. Germline V lookup: CDR1 GTSNPN, CDR2 SVGIG (reference sequence). Germline trimming cut 2 bases from V and 10 bases from J; bases unmatched to any gene: 7. CDR3 DNA: TGTGCCTGGAGTACTCAGGGGGTCGGAAAACTGTTTTTT. Translation: CAWSTQGVGKLFF. The full variable domain, its missing parts supplied by reference TRBV30 and TRBJ1-4, is SQTIHQWPATLVQPVGSPLSLECTVEGTSNPNLYWYRQAAGRGLQLLFYSVGIGQISSEVPQNLSASRPQDRQFILSSKKLLLSDSGFYLCAWSTQGVGKLFFGSGTQLSVL.

The gene calls are TRBV6-1 and TRBJ2-7; D might be TRBD1 or TRBD2, each matching 5 bases. Germline V gene data show CDR1 as MNHNS and CDR2 as SASEGT. V lost 5 bases to trimming and J lost 7 bases, with 18 bases between them. The CDR3 spans 14 residues. The CDR3, as DNA: TGTGCCAGCAGTTATGGTACAGGAGAGGGGGAGCAGTACTTC. This codes for CASSYGTGEGEQYF.

The gene calls are TRBV27 and TRBJ1-2; no reliable D call. The germline V gene encodes CDR1 MNHEY and CDR2 SMNVEV (reference sequence). Trimming removed 6 bases at V and 8 bases at J, with 13 bases between. CDR3 length: 12 amino acids. In DNA form, the CDR3 reads TGTGCCAGCAGAACGGCGCGGTGGGGCTACACCTTC. Translation: CASRTARWGYTF.